Below, one TCR beta chain is given with its context. Which antigen it targets is not known. Per-nucleotide qualities are absent, and no much larger clonotype sits a single base away. This specimen comes from a study of CD8 T cells in Susac syndrome (dated by TCRdb to between 2018 and 2021). A note on the overall study: Among the sequenced Susac syndrome patients, five or six had clinically active disease and 8 or 9 were in clinical remission. Whether CD8+ T cell activation and differentiation in Susac syndrome was antigen driven was tested using repertoire sequencing. At blood withdrawal, Susac syndrome patients were therapy-naive, treated with corticosteroids (with IVIg additionally given to some), or treated with IVIg alone. Clonality of the CD8+ T cell repertoire was compared between eleven to twelve healthy donors, approximately 14 Susac syndrome patients and about 15 multiple sclerosis patients. Results the study describes overall, beyond this receptor: Clonal expansion was seen in Susac syndrome CD8+ repertoires, peaking in CD8+ TEMRA cells and being greater in clinically active patients than in remitting ones. In the total CD8+ and CD8+ TEMRA repertoires, roughly 15 and five Susac-specific public clones, respectively, were identified. The number of individuals in the TCR sequencing and HLA analysis was acknowledged as relatively small.

RNA was extracted using the RNeasy kit, and about 0.5 to 1 microgram was reverse transcribed with random hexamers. The immunoSEQ multiplex PCR assay, covering 54 Vbeta and 13 Jbeta segments, was used to amplify TCR beta CDR3 regions. To correct PCR amplification bias, a synthetic template baseline was used for both primer optimization and computational correction. For the original study's pipeline: Reads were assigned to V, D and J genes according to IMGT and analyzed in immunoSEQ Analyzer, with only productive sequences retained. Clonality was computed as one minus Shannon entropy normalized by log2 of the number of productive unique sequences. For each patient and control, public and private clones were evaluated among the 100 most prevalent clones. Clones were defined as Susac-specific if absent from the healthy and MS cohorts, from approximately 1,100 published viral clones and from other ImmuneACCESS disease sequences. The public reads were quality trimmed at Q25 with fastp and then assembled into clones with MiXCR by TCRdb, keeping productive beta chains. When rows share a CDR3 protein, they turn into one entry using the most common DNA and genes. The V and J calls were not made by the authors but by TCRdb's processing. In this sample the table shows 84,000 or so distinct CDR3 sequences, approximately 96% of which occur a single time. Around 0.41% of the sample lies in the top ten.

Peripheral blood CD8+ and CD4+ T cells from healthy donors, Susac syndrome patients and multiple sclerosis patients were profiled using high-throughput TCR beta sequencing. Susac syndrome patients met recently defined diagnostic criteria for definite or probable disease. CD8+ TEMRA cells were enriched by FACS, while bulk CD8+ and CD4+ T cells were purified by magnetic negative isolation. Blood was drawn into EDTA tubes, processed within 24 hours, and PBMCs were isolated by density gradient centrifugation. PBMCs intended for TCR sequencing were cryopreserved in liquid nitrogen and were subsequently thawed in a 37 degrees C water bath. Purity of sorted or isolated CD4+, CD8+ and CD8+ TEMRA cells was at least 90%. What was sequenced was CD8+ T cells from PBMCs. This receptor was taken from a human donor with Susac syndrome.

The CDR3 protein: CATSSGLYQPQHF. The nucleotide sequence is given as TGTGCCACCAGCAGTGGGCTCTATCAGCCCCAGCATTTT. The sequence joins TRBV15 to TRBJ1-5; no D gene is confidently identified. Looking up the germline V gene (reference sequence) yields CDR1 LNHNV and CDR2 YYDKDF. The CDR3 holds 13 amino acids from the cysteine to the phenylalanine. Just CDR3 DNA is preserved here, 39 bases in frame from base 1. Cut back by 3 bases and 5 bases, the V and J ends lie 8 bases apart.